The 32 T cell receptor beta chains given below trace back to one sample, sequenced in a study of identical twins. Via MiXCR, TCRdb re-called the 5' RACE reads, giving one row per CDR3 protein. The sample carries about 1.7 million distinct CDR3 sequences, about 30% recorded once. Sequencing input: cord blood. All receptors come from a newborn girl in good health.

This clonotype was found once. The chain employs TRBV24-1 and TRBJ1-2; 12 nucleotides agree with TRBD1. This CDR3 region has 16 residues. Germline V gene sequence: CDR1 KGHDR, CDR2 SFDVKD. V shed 4 bases and J 9 bases; nucleotides not matched to a gene: 11. The CDR3 loop reads CATSDPGQGALDSYTF. CDR3 nucleotides: TGTGCCACCAGTGACCCGGGACAGGGGGCCCTGGATAGCTACACCTTC.

This clonotype has only a few counts. The V gene is TRBV6-2 or TRBV6-3, the J gene TRBJ2-1, with 7 bases identical to TRBD2. This CDR3 is 16 amino acids long. Per the germline V gene, CDR1 is MNHEY and CDR2 is SVGEGT. V gave up 2 bases and J gave up 15 bases; unmatched junction bases: 19. In nucleotides, the CDR3 is TGTGCCAGCAGTTACGTAAGGCGGGAGAGGCTTTCTGTGCCGTTCTTC. Translation gives CASSYVRRERLSVPFF.

V and J are TRBV6-5 and TRBJ2-1; D may be TRBD1 (5 bases). V lost 4 bases and J 5 bases, leaving 15 bases between the germline ends. From germline, CDR1 is MNHEY and CDR2 SVGAGI. The CDR3 consists of 15 residues. The CDR3 region has the DNA TGTGCCAGCAGTTTGGGGCTAAACGATCACAATGAGCAGTTCTTC. Translation gives CASSLGLNDHNEQFF.

The CDR3 coding sequence is TGCGCCAGCAGCGCTGACGGGGGCAGGTATGGCTACACCTTC. This encodes CASSADGGRYGYTF. V is TRBV5-1 and J is TRBJ1-2; possibly TRBD1 for D (6 bases). The CDR3 sequence is 14 residues long. Trimming stripped 4 bases from V and 5 bases from J, with 15 bases between. The germline gives CDR1 SGHRS, CDR2 YFSETQ.

This clonotype has at least ten counts. The rearrangement links TRBV12-3 or TRBV12-4 to TRBJ2-7; 9 bases map to TRBD2. The junction had 0 bases not matched to a gene; V was cut back by 6 bases and J by 0 bases. The CDR3 consists of 13 residues. CDR3 DNA sequence: TGTGCCAGCAGGACTAGCGGCTCCTACGAGCAGTACTTC. Translated: CASRTSGSYEQYF.

This clonotype was found a few times. V and J are TRBV28 and TRBJ2-3; D is possibly TRBD1 (6 bases). The CDR3 has 12 amino acids. Germline loops: CDR1 MDHEN, CDR2 SYDVKM. Trimming left V 7 bases short and J 5 bases short, with 10 bases between. CDR3 nucleotides: TGTGCCAGCATATCGACAGGAGATACGCAGTATTTT. As protein: CASISTGDTQYF.

The gene calls are TRBV4-2 and TRBJ1-6, with 9 positions matching TRBD1. The CDR3 is 16 amino acids. The J segment lost 6 bases and the V segment lost 1 base, leaving 4 bases of the junction unmatched. Germline CDR1 is LGHNA and CDR2 is YNFKEQ. The DNA of the CDR3 is TGTGCCAGCAGCCAAGTCACAGGGGGCCCTAATTCACCCCTCCACTTT. This sequence encodes CASSQVTGGPNSPLHF.

The chain has TRBV5-1 and TRBJ2-3; D uncertain. Trimming took 2 bases from V and 4 from J, leaving 8 bases between them. Germline V CDR1 and CDR2: SGHRS, YFSETQ. The CDR3 runs to 13 residues. CDR3 sequence (DNA): TGCGCCAGCAGCTTTTGGAGCCCAGATACGCAGTATTTT. It specifies CASSFWSPDTQYF.

This chain connects TRBV3-1 to TRBJ2-1; D unresolved. The CDR3 covers 16 residues. Trimming left V 1 base short and J 10 bases short, with 20 bases between. Per germline, CDR1 LGHDT and CDR2 YNNKEL (reference sequence). The CDR3 spells CASSQVPPTEGVEQFF. The CDR3 region has the DNA TGTGCCAGCAGCCAAGTACCGCCGACGGAAGGTGTGGAGCAGTTCTTC.

CDR3 nucleotide sequence: TGCGCCAGCAGCTTGGGGTCCGGGGAGTTTGAGCAGTACTTC. This gives the protein CASSLGSGEFEQYF. The V and J genes are TRBV5-1 and TRBJ2-5; D perhaps matches TRBD2 (5 bases). The CDR3 sequence is 14 residues long. Germline CDR1 and CDR2: SGHRS and YFSETQ. Between the trimmed V and J ends, which lost 0 bases and 11 bases, there was a span of 17 bases.

This clonotype was picked up many times. This rearrangement joins TRBV29-1 to TRBJ1-2, with a weak D call TRBD1 (6 bases). Germline V lookup: CDR1 SQVTM, CDR2 ANQGSEA. The V gene lost 3 bases and the J gene lost 4 bases, with 18 bases spanning the gap. The CDR3 has 15 amino acids. The DNA for the CDR3 is TGCAGCGTTGATCGGGGATGGACAGCTAGCTATGGCTACACCTTC. Its translation: CSVDRGWTASYGYTF.

The chain uses TRBV7-2 and TRBJ2-1; no reliable D call. There are 11 residues in the CDR3. With 1 base removed from V and 15 bases from J, the gap between germline ends came to 10 bases. Germline loops: CDR1 SGHTA, CDR2 FQGNSA. CDR3 coding DNA: TGTGCCAGCAGCTTAGGCTATAAACGGTTCTTC. It specifies CASSLGYKRFF.

In DNA, the CDR3 is TGTGCCAGCAGTGAACACCCAGCTAACTATGGCTACACCTTC. Protein: CASSEHPANYGYTF. The chain joins TRBV6-1 to TRBJ1-2; the D is unclear. Germline V gene sequence: CDR1 MNHNS, CDR2 SASEGT. The CDR3 loop spans 14 amino acids. Trimming left V 2 bases short and J 0 bases short, with 7 bases between.

In the case of this clonotype: A junction end diverges from the germline sequence, so it may reflect a read error. This rearrangement joins TRBV11-3 to TRBJ2-3; TRBD2 might be the D (5 bases). The germline gives CDR1 SGHNT, CDR2 YENEEA. The CDR3 loop spans 15 amino acids. This CDR3 reads CTSSLDGKGTDTQYF. CDR3 DNA sequence: TGTACCAGCAGCTTAGACGGGAAAGGAACAGATACGCAGTATTTT.

The chain links TRBV7-8 to TRBJ2-1; D remains unclear. This CDR3 has 16 residues. The germline V gene has CDR1 SGHVS and CDR2 FQNEAQ. The ends were cut back, 0 bases at V and 0 bases at J, with 9 bases in the middle. CDR3 sequence (DNA): TGTGCCAGCAGCTTAGCGTTCAGTGGCTCCTACAATGAGCAGTTCTTC. Protein: CASSLAFSGSYNEQFF.

This chain joins TRBV7-2 and TRBJ2-3, with 10 bases lining up with TRBD2. The CDR3 runs to 16 residues. The V gene's germline CDR1 is SGHTA and CDR2 FQGNSA. J gave up 4 bases and V 1 base, and 5 bases lay outside the gene matches. The CDR3 sequence is CASSLGRLAGADTQYF. CDR3 sequence (DNA): TGTGCCAGCAGCTTAGGTCGGCTAGCGGGAGCAGATACGCAGTATTTT.

The chain recombines TRBV7-8 with TRBJ1-6; TRBD1 matches 8 bases. Germline CDR1 is SGHVS and CDR2 is FQNEAQ. V lost 1 base and J lost 2; bases outside the gene matches: 7. The CDR3 loop spans 18 amino acids. As DNA, the CDR3 is TGTGCCAGCAGCTTAGGTCTGCAGGGGGCGGCCTATAATTCACCCCTCCACTTT. Translated, it gives CASSLGLQGAAYNSPLHF.

The V gene is TRBV6-5, the J gene TRBJ1-2, with TRBD1 matching over 9 bases. This CDR3 region has 15 residues. Germline V gene lookup returns CDR1 MNHEY and CDR2 SVGAGI. Trimming removed 1 base from V and 6 bases from J; junction bases left unmatched: 6. The CDR3 sequence is CASSYLRGQGNGYTF. CDR3 DNA: TGTGCCAGCAGTTACTTACGGGGACAGGGAAATGGCTACACCTTC.

There are a few counts of this clonotype. The V call is TRBV4-1, the J call TRBJ2-7; D possibly corresponds to TRBD2 (6 bases). The CDR3 is 17 amino acids. CDR1 and CDR2 from the germline V gene are MGHRA and YSYEKL. Trimming stripped 2 bases from V and 0 bases from J, with 17 bases between. CDR3 protein: CASSQPTSPKSSYEQYF. CDR3 DNA sequence: TGCGCCAGCAGCCAACCTACTAGCCCCAAGAGCTCCTACGAGCAGTACTTC.

This clonotype was found a few times. V gene TRBV6-1 combines with J gene TRBJ2-3; D possibly corresponds to TRBD2 (6 bases). The V gene's germline CDR1 is MNHNS and CDR2 SASEGT. V gave up 2 bases and J gave up 11 bases, with 14 bases separating them. This CDR3 region has 13 residues. As DNA, the CDR3 is TGTGCCAGCAGTGAAAAGAACCGGGACTGGCAGTATTTT. Its translation: CASSEKNRDWQYF.

This clonotype was observed a few times. The J gene is TRBJ1-6, the V gene TRBV9, with D unclear. The V gene's germline CDR1 is SGDLS and CDR2 YYNGEE. There are 16 residues in the CDR3. Trimming took off 0 bases at V and 9 bases at J, with 16 bases between the two ends. CDR3 sequence: CASSVGELFPISPLHF. The DNA of the CDR3 is TGTGCCAGCAGCGTAGGGGAACTCTTCCCTATTTCACCCCTCCACTTT.

This clonotype was counted a few times. The chain joins TRBV29-1 to TRBJ2-2; D gene uncertain. This CDR3 spans 12 amino acids. Germline assignment: CDR1 SQVTM and CDR2 ANQGSEA. V was cut by 3 bases and J by 6 bases, with 8 bases left in between. This CDR3 is CSVDNKAGELFF. The CDR3 coding sequence is TGCAGCGTTGATAATAAGGCCGGGGAGCTGTTTTTT.

V and J are TRBV4-2 and TRBJ2-3; D is possibly TRBD1 or TRBD2 (5 bases each). Trimming stripped 4 bases from V and 2 bases from J, with 16 bases between. This CDR3 is built from 16 residues. The germline V gene has CDR1 LGHNA and CDR2 YNFKEQ. The CDR3 DNA sequence: TGTGCCAGCAGCCCCAGGGAGAAGGGGCCCACAGATACGCAGTATTTT. This codes for CASSPREKGPTDTQYF.

V gene TRBV20-1 combines with J gene TRBJ2-1; possible D gene TRBD2, 5 bases. Looked up from germline, CDR1 is DFQATT and CDR2 is SNEGSKA (reference sequence). The V end lost 4 bases, the J end lost 9 bases, and 19 bases lay between the germline ends. CDR3 length equals 14 residues. The CDR3 loop is CSANSPWRRGEQFF. CDR3 nucleotide sequence: TGCAGTGCTAACTCCCCCTGGAGACGGGGTGAGCAGTTCTTC.

This clonotype was seen many times. This chain uses TRBV12-3 or TRBV12-4 with TRBJ2-3, with 7 bases identical to TRBD2. The CDR3 runs 15 residues. V was clipped by 5 bases and J by 2 bases; unmatched bases: 7. The CDR3 spells CASSLTSLSTDTQYF. CDR3 DNA sequence: TGTGCCAGCAGTCTGACTAGCCTGTCCACAGATACGCAGTATTTT.

This sequence joins TRBV4-2 and TRBJ2-7; 7 bases fit TRBD1. The CDR3 runs 17 residues. Germline assignment: CDR1 LGHNA and CDR2 YNFKEQ. V lost 3 bases and J lost 0; bases outside the gene matches: 11. The CDR3 DNA is TGTGCCAGCAGCCAGAGGGGCCGGGACAGCTCCTCCTACGAGCAGTACTTC. This translates into CASSQRGRDSSSYEQYF.

The J gene is TRBJ1-1, the V gene TRBV27; maybe TRBD1 (5 bases). V was pared by 5 bases and J by 5 bases, with 21 bases between. From germline, CDR1 is MNHEY and CDR2 SMNVEV (reference sequence). The CDR3 extends over 16 amino acids. The CDR3 DNA follows: TGTGCCAGCAGTCTAATTCCCGACCCCTCAGGGACTGAAGCTTTCTTT. Amino acid sequence: CASSLIPDPSGTEAFF.

This clonotype is a singleton in its sample. The gene calls are TRBV2 and TRBJ1-4, with 7 positions matching TRBD1. Germline V CDR1 and CDR2: SNHLY, FYNNEI. The CDR3 is made up of 14 amino acids. The V gene end was trimmed by 4 bases and the J gene end by 5 bases; junction bases not matched to a gene: 4. CDR3 coding DNA: TGTGCCAGCAGTGTACAGGGGCGGAATGAAAAACTGTTTTTT. It translates to CASSVQGRNEKLFF.

In its sample, this clonotype was seen once. The genes are TRBV6-6 and TRBJ2-2; D is uncertain. The CDR3 spans 12 residues. Per the germline V gene, CDR1 is MNHNY and CDR2 is SVGAGI (reference sequence). V was trimmed by 7 bases and J by 2 bases, leaving 5 bases between them. The CDR3 loop is CASKENTGELFF. The DNA of the CDR3 is TGTGCCAGCAAGGAAAACACCGGGGAGCTGTTTTTT.

The gene calls are TRBV3-1 and TRBJ2-7; TRBD2 matches 8 bases. The CDR3 has 14 amino acids. Unmatched junction bases numbered 3, after V lost 1 base and J lost 4 bases. Germline values: CDR1 LGHDT, CDR2 YNNKEL (reference sequence). Written as DNA, the CDR3 is TGTGCCAGCAGCCAAGTTAGCGGGGAGTACGAGCAGTACTTC. It encodes CASSQVSGEYEQYF.

This clonotype occurred many times. This chain links TRBV6-1 with TRBJ1-2; D gene unclear. The CDR3 has 11 residues. Germline V gene data show CDR1 as MNHNS and CDR2 as SASEGT. CDR3 region: CPQSLFYGYTF. CDR3 DNA: TGTCCCCAGTCCTTATTCTATGGCTACACCTTC.

This clonotype was detected only a few times. CDR3 nucleotide sequence: TGTGCCAGCTCCGACCCAACAGGGGGCAACTATGGCTACACCTTC. It translates to CASSDPTGGNYGYTF. The V gene is TRBV6-2 or TRBV6-3, the J gene TRBJ1-2; 9 nucleotides match TRBD1. V shed 8 bases, J shed 2 bases, and the junction held 9 bases outside the gene matches. This CDR3 has 15 residues. The V gene's germline CDR1 is MNHEY and CDR2 SVGEGT.